The sequence of this T cell receptor (beta chain) was determined in a study of cytomegalovirus exposure and HLA in healthy donors. As concerns this clone: The antigen remains undetermined.

Donors likely had unrecorded immune exposures despite being nominally healthy when sampled. Vbeta (60) and Jbeta (13) primers were used in the PCR. The assay was immunoSEQ multiplex PCR, and TCRdb's table has in-frame clones only and misses some. The sample has roughly 200,000 clones, 75% to 90% seen once. Germline V gene sequence: CDR1 MNHEY, CDR2 SMNVEV (reference sequence). The ends lost 5 bases at V and 2 bases at J; junction bases unmatched: 3. This CDR3 has 14 residues. The study's findings and limits: By a later analysis, the bulk of CMV-associated TCR beta chains appeared HLA-restricted. When analyzed later, the rates of TCR association showed variation by HLA locus, with DRB1 the most and HLA-C the fewest.

The receptor comes from a boy aged 2 to 10 in good health and CMV-seronegative. The sample was PBMCs. The rearrangement uses TRBV27 and TRBJ2-1; 7 bases agree with TRBD1. This CDR3 reads CASSIGQAYNEQFF. The CDR3 DNA reads as TGTGCCAGCAGTATCGGACAGGCCTACAATGAGCAGTTCTTC.